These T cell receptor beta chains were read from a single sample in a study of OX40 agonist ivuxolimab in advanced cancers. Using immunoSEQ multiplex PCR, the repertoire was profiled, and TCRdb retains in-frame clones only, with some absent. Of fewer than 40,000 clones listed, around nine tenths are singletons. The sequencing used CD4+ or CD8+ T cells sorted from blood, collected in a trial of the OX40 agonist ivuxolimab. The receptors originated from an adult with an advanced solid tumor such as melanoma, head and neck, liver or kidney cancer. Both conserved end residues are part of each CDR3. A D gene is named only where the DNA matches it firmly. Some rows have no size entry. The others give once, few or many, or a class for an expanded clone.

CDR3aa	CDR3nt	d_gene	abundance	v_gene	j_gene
CASSLEGDENNEQFF	TGTGCCAGCAGTTTAGAGGGGGATGAGAACAATGAGCAGTTCTTC	-	-	TRBV28	TRBJ2-1
CASSEVRATRTDTQYF	TGTGCCAGCAGTGAAGTCAGGGCCACAAGAACAGATACGCAGTATTTT	-	-	TRBV6-1	TRBJ2-3
CSVELYNEQFF	TGCAGCGTTGAGCTATACAATGAGCAGTTCTTC	-	-	TRBV29-1	TRBJ2-1
CASSPQLGDGVYEQYF	TGTGCCAGCAGCCCCCAACTCGGGGACGGAGTCTACGAGCAGTACTTC	-	-	TRBV9	TRBJ2-7
CASSQDFGLAEETQYF	TGTGCCAGCAGCCAAGATTTCGGACTAGCAGAAGAGACCCAGTACTTC	TRBD2	-	TRBV4-2	TRBJ2-5
CASSPPPGTSGYNEQFF	TGCGCCAGCAGCCCCCCTCCTGGGACTAGCGGCTACAATGAGCAGTTCTTC	TRBD2	-	TRBV4-1	TRBJ2-1
CAIPFIGSTTDTQYF	TGTGCCATACCTTTCATTGGCAGTACCACAGATACGCAGTATTTT	-	-	TRBV9	TRBJ2-3
CASSLVLESSYEQYF	TGTGCCAGCAGCTTGGTTTTGGAGAGCTCCTACGAGCAGTACTTC	-	-	TRBV5-5	TRBJ2-7
CASSDNEQFF	TGTGCCAGCAGTGACAATGAGCAGTTCTTC	-	-	TRBV7-9	TRBJ2-1
CASSTPGASGVEAFF	TGTGCCAGTAGTACGCCAGGGGCTAGTGGGGTTGAAGCTTTCTTT	-	-	TRBV19	TRBJ1-1
CASSSGQNYGYTF	TGTGCCAGCAGTTCCGGACAGAACTATGGCTACACCTTC	-	-	TRBV27	TRBJ1-2
CASSYDLAGGVDTQYF	TGTGCCAGCAGTTACGATCTAGCGGGAGGGGTAGATACGCAGTATTTT	TRBD2	-	TRBV6-6	TRBJ2-3
CASSQSTSGYYNEQFF	TGCGCCAGCAGCCAATCTACTAGCGGATATTACAATGAGCAGTTCTTC	TRBD2	-	TRBV4-1	TRBJ2-1
CAISESPDNYGYTF	TGTGCCATCAGTGAGTCTCCGGATAACTATGGCTACACCTTC	-	few	TRBV6-5	TRBJ1-2
CASSMGPGNTEAFF	TGTGCCAGTAGTATGGGACCGGGGAACACTGAAGCTTTCTTT	-	-	TRBV19	TRBJ1-1
CASSYSFGASYEQYF	TGTGCCAGCAGTTACTCTTTCGGGGCCTCCTACGAGCAGTACTTC	-	-	TRBV6-5	TRBJ2-7
CASSQGTLYEQYF	TGCGCCAGCAGCCAAGGGACCCTCTACGAGCAGTACTTC	-	-	TRBV4-1	TRBJ2-7
CASSVRDKNTEAFF	TGTGCCAGTAGTGTCCGGGACAAGAACACTGAAGCTTTCTTT	-	once	TRBV19	TRBJ1-1
CASSLVGGLAGEQYF	TGTGCCAGCAGCTTAGTAGGGGGACTAGCGGGAGAGCAGTACTTC	TRBD2	-	TRBV7-6	TRBJ2-7
CASSVEYRADMNTEAFF	TGTGCCAGCAGCGTAGAATATAGGGCGGATATGAACACTGAAGCTTTCTTT	-	once	TRBV9	TRBJ1-1
CASSEGRGWLNSPLHF	TGTGCCAGCAGTGAAGGGAGGGGGTGGCTTAATTCACCCCTCCACTTT	-	-	TRBV2	TRBJ1-6
CASSYSEAANIQYF	TGTGCCAGCAGTTACTCTGAGGCAGCTAACATTCAGTACTTC	-	-	TRBV6-5	TRBJ2-4
CAISEAGQASLSFAEAFF	TGTGCCATCAGTGAGGCCGGACAGGCGTCATTAAGTTTTGCTGAAGCTTTCTTT	TRBD1	-	TRBV10-3	TRBJ1-1
CASSQHRGRFAEAFF	TGCGCCAGCAGTCAACACAGGGGGCGCTTCGCTGAAGCTTTCTTT	TRBD1	-	TRBV23-1	TRBJ1-1
CASSRNIYRDRGLGNEKLFF	TGTGCCAGCTCTCGTAATATATACCGGGACAGGGGGCTAGGAAATGAAAAACTGTTTTTT	TRBD1	-	TRBV27	TRBJ1-4
CASSEGLASYEQYF	TGTGCCAGTAGCGAGGGACTAGCGTCCTACGAGCAGTACTTC	TRBD2	-	TRBV19	TRBJ2-7
CAISEGRLAGVYEQYF	TGTGCCATCAGTGAAGGGCGGCTAGCGGGGGTTTACGAGCAGTACTTC	TRBD2	-	TRBV10-3	TRBJ2-7
CASSYDRAETQYF	TGTGCCAGCAGTTACGACAGGGCGGAGACCCAGTACTTC	TRBD1	-	TRBV27	TRBJ2-5
CASSIGAGSTDTQYF	TGTGCCAGTAGTATTGGGGCAGGGAGCACAGATACGCAGTATTTT	-	-	TRBV19	TRBJ2-3
CASSSSGLSYEQYF	TGTGCCAGCAGTTCTAGCGGACTCTCCTACGAGCAGTACTTC	TRBD2	once	TRBV6-5	TRBJ2-7
CASSLGMDGYTF	TGTGCCAGCAGTTTAGGTATGGACGGCTACACCTTC	-	-	TRBV28	TRBJ1-2
CASSQVEFSDTQYF	TGTGCCAGCAGCCAGGTGGAGTTTTCAGATACGCAGTATTTT	-	-	TRBV7-6	TRBJ2-3
CARRALGSSGGPYEQYF	TGCGCCAGACGAGCGCTGGGGTCTAGCGGGGGGCCCTACGAGCAGTACTTC	TRBD2	-	TRBV23-1	TRBJ2-7
CASSPPTGGLFF	TGTGCCAGCAGTCCCCCGACCGGGGGGCTGTTTTTT	-	-	TRBV27	TRBJ2-2
CASSVPGTNIQYF	TGTGCCAGCAGTGTCCCGGGAACAAACATTCAGTACTTC	-	-	TRBV27	TRBJ2-4
CASSQGVGGQPQHF	TGCGCCAGCAGCCAAGGGGTAGGGGGTCAGCCCCAGCATTTT	-	-	TRBV4-1	TRBJ1-5
CASSYSLEHEAFF	TGTGCCAGCAGTTACTCTCTTGAACATGAAGCTTTCTTT	-	few	TRBV6-8	TRBJ1-1
CASSPGTGGTNSPLHF	TGTGCCAGCAGTCCAGGGACAGGGGGTACTAATTCACCCCTCCACTTT	TRBD1	-	TRBV6-6	TRBJ1-6
CASSQSSGSIDEQFF	TGTGCCAGCAGCCAGTCTAGCGGGAGTATCGATGAGCAGTTCTTC	TRBD2	-	TRBV4-2	TRBJ2-1
CASSDGERVTEAFF	TGTGCCAGCAGTGATGGGGAGAGGGTCACTGAAGCTTTCTTT	-	-	TRBV27	TRBJ1-1
CATEDRPNYEQYF	TGTGCCACAGAGGACAGGCCAAACTACGAGCAGTACTTC	TRBD1	-	TRBV10-3	TRBJ2-7
CASRPGTRDTGELFF	TGTGCCAGTAGGCCCGGGACTAGAGACACCGGGGAGCTGTTTTTT	TRBD2	-	TRBV19	TRBJ2-2
CATSREGRLASYNEQFF	TGTGCCACCAGCAGAGAAGGCCGGCTAGCTTCCTACAATGAGCAGTTCTTC	-	-	TRBV15	TRBJ2-1
CAGCPRDRTYEQYF	TGTGCCGGGTGTCCCCGGGACAGGACCTACGAGCAGTACTTC	TRBD1	-	TRBV28	TRBJ2-7
CSVEATGLRTEAFF	TGCAGCGTTGAAGCAACAGGGTTGAGGACTGAAGCTTTCTTT	-	once	TRBV29-1	TRBJ1-1
CASSGGTTTRPGQYF	TGTGCCAGCAGTGGGGGAACTACAACCCGCCCGGGACAGTACTTC	-	-	TRBV2	TRBJ2-7